A selection of T cell receptor beta chains follows, all from one sample in a study of T cells in Graves' hyperthyroidism and ophthalmopathy. MiXCR, run by TCRdb on the multiplex PCR reads, gives a single entry per CDR3 protein. The data hold hundreds of thousands of distinct CDR3 sequences, with about 14% observed a single time. Sequencing input: blood. The receptors stem from a woman between 40 and 50 years old with Graves' ophthalmopathy. CDR3s include the opening cysteine and the closing phenylalanine or tryptophan. D genes are given only for firm matches. The size field is filled for only some rows; it gives once, few, many or a size class.

CSAKAPLSTSREETQYF,TGCAGTGCAAAAGCACCCCTATCGACTAGCCGGGAAGAGACCCAGTACTTC,TRBV20-1,many,TRBJ2-5,TRBD2
CSARGGEPYEQYF,TGCAGTGCTAGAGGCGGGGAACCCTACGAGCAGTACTTC,TRBV20-1,many,TRBJ2-7,-
CASSRPNSGANVLTF,TGTGCCAGCAGCCGACCGAACTCTGGGGCCAACGTCCTGACTTTC,TRBV6-1,many,TRBJ2-6,-
CASSLQGRMAGELFF,TGTGCCAGCAGCTTACAGGGGAGGATGGCCGGGGAGCTGTTTTTT,TRBV7-2,many,TRBJ2-2,-
CATSDFSGMEETQYF,TGTGCCACCAGTGATTTTTCAGGGATGGAAGAGACCCAGTACTTC,TRBV24-1,many,TRBJ2-5,-
CASSLGTVDTEAFF,TGTGCCAGCAGCTTAGGGACAGTGGACACTGAAGCTTTCTTT,TRBV7-2,many,TRBJ1-1,-
CSVKMYPSEAFF,TGCAGTGTTAAAATGTATCCCTCTGAAGCTTTCTTT,TRBV20-1,few,TRBJ1-1,-
CASDSGYTF,TGTGCCAGCGACTCGGGCTACACCTTC,TRBV6-1,many,TRBJ1-2,-
CATSDALAGADTQYF,TGTGCCACCAGTGATGCCTTAGCGGGAGCGGATACGCAGTATTTT,TRBV24-1,many,TRBJ2-3,TRBD2
CASSSGSGAGDSPLHF,TGTGCCAGCAGTTCTGGGTCCGGGGCAGGGGATTCACCCCTCCACTTT,TRBV12-3/TRBV12-4,-,TRBJ1-6,-
CASTLTVGYEQYF,TGTGCCAGTACTCTAACTGTGGGCTACGAGCAGTACTTC,TRBV6-1,many,TRBJ2-7,-
CASSYSTPLYGYTF,TGTGCCAGCAGTTACTCTACTCCGCTCTATGGCTACACCTTC,TRBV6-2/TRBV6-3,many,TRBJ1-2,-
CASSTGWTEAFF,TGTGCCAGCAGTACGGGATGGACTGAAGCTTTCTTT,TRBV28,many,TRBJ1-1,-
CASRSQSYPYAYGYTF,TGTGCCAGCAGATCTCAATCGTACCCCTACGCCTATGGCTACACCTTC,TRBV6-1,many,TRBJ1-2,-
CASSILPSGNTIYF,TGTGCCAGCAGTATCCTACCCTCTGGAAACACCATATATTTT,TRBV6-5,many,TRBJ1-3,-
CASSWDSTSYEQYF,TGTGCCAGCAGTTGGGACAGTACGTCCTACGAGCAGTACTTC,TRBV6-2/TRBV6-3,many,TRBJ2-7,TRBD1
CASRAPAGQTNTGELFF,TGTGCCAGCAGGGCCCCCGCGGGCCAGACGAACACCGGGGAGCTGTTTTTT,TRBV6-4,many,TRBJ2-2,-
CASRDSLIGEQYF,TGTGCCAGCCGGGACAGCCTCATCGGCGAGCAGTACTTC,TRBV6-2/TRBV6-3,-,TRBJ2-7,TRBD1
CASRPTSGGTYEQYF,TGTGCCAGCAGACCTACTAGCGGGGGGACCTACGAGCAGTACTTC,TRBV28,many,TRBJ2-7,TRBD2
CASSPSGQGVETQYF,TGTGCCAGCAGTCCCTCGGGACAGGGAGTGGAGACCCAGTACTTC,TRBV28,few,TRBJ2-5,TRBD1
CASIEQETQYF,TGTGCCAGCATCGAACAAGAGACCCAGTACTTC,TRBV6-2/TRBV6-3,many,TRBJ2-5,-
CASRRQITNTGELFF,TGTGCCAGCAGACGTCAGATTACGAACACCGGGGAGCTGTTTTTT,TRBV6-5,many,TRBJ2-2,-
CASSWTGGRALETQYF,TGCGCCAGCAGCTGGACGGGCGGGAGGGCGCTCGAGACCCAGTACTTC,TRBV5-1,many,TRBJ2-5,TRBD2
CARTTAGGPDAFF,TGTGCCAGGACCACCGCCGGGGGCCCCGACGCTTTCTTT,TRBV30,many,TRBJ1-1,-
CASSLVSWEQYF,TGTGCCAGCAGCTTAGTCTCCTGGGAGCAGTACTTC,TRBV7-2,many,TRBJ2-7,-
CASSPPGLLTGELFF,TGTGCCAGTAGTCCCCCGGGACTCCTGACCGGGGAGCTGTTTTTT,TRBV19,many,TRBJ2-2,-
CSAARGTNTEAFF,TGCAGTGCTGCCAGGGGAACGAACACTGAAGCTTTCTTT,TRBV20-1,many,TRBJ1-1,-
CSALTTRGTEAFF,TGCAGCGCCCTAACCACTAGGGGGACTGAAGCTTTCTTT,TRBV29-1,many,TRBJ1-1,-
CASSRDYPGANVLTF,TGTGCCAGCAGTAGGGACTACCCTGGGGCCAATGTCCTGACTTTC,TRBV28,many,TRBJ2-6,TRBD2
CASSYGTSGYSYEQYF,TGTGCCAGCAGCTACGGGACTAGCGGATACTCCTACGAGCAGTACTTC,TRBV3-1,many,TRBJ2-7,TRBD2
CASSYGVGTEAFF,TGTGCCAGCAGTTATGGGGTGGGCACTGAAGCTTTCTTT,TRBV6-5,many,TRBJ1-1,-
CASRRSGSSCEQYF,TGTGCCAGCAGGAGGAGCGGGTCTTCCTGCGAGCAGTACTTC,TRBV6-1,-,TRBJ2-7,-
CSARDPWGKNIQYF,TGCAGTGCTAGAGACCCTTGGGGCAAAAACATTCAGTACTTC,TRBV20-1,many,TRBJ2-4,-
CASSLRQGRRSYEQYF,TGTGCCAGCAGCTTACGACAGGGCCGTCGATCATACGAGCAGTACTTC,TRBV6-2/TRBV6-3,many,TRBJ2-7,TRBD1
CATSDSPVSYEQYF,TGTGCCACCAGTGATTCCCCAGTCTCCTACGAGCAGTACTTC,TRBV24-1,few,TRBJ2-7,-
CSASGQGEWGTEAFF,TGCAGTGCTAGCGGGCAGGGGGAATGGGGCACTGAAGCTTTCTTT,TRBV20-1,many,TRBJ1-1,TRBD1
CAISEAGIQENTEAFF,TGTGCCATCAGTGAGGCGGGGATACAGGAAAACACTGAAGCTTTCTTT,TRBV10-3,-,TRBJ1-1,-
CASSSMGYEQYF,TGTGCCAGCAGTTCCATGGGCTACGAGCAGTACTTC,TRBV12-3/TRBV12-4,many,TRBJ2-7,-
CASSQDRTGPYEQYF,TGCGCCAGCAGCCAAGATCGGACAGGGCCCTACGAGCAGTACTTC,TRBV4-3,many,TRBJ2-7,TRBD1
CASRLTPGDRGNYGYTF,TGTGCCAGCAGACTTACCCCCGGGGACAGGGGGAACTATGGCTACACCTTC,TRBV28,few,TRBJ1-2,TRBD1
CASSLRDGPQYF,TGTGCCAGCAGCTTAAGAGATGGTCCCCAGTACTTC,TRBV11-2,many,TRBJ2-5,-
CASNAGWEGLSRAYEQYF,TGTGCCAGCAACGCGGGGTGGGAGGGCCTATCCCGGGCCTACGAGCAGTACTTC,TRBV27,many,TRBJ2-7,TRBD2
CASSYKTVNTGELFF,TGTGCCAGCAGTTATAAGACCGTTAACACCGGGGAGCTGTTTTTT,TRBV6-2/TRBV6-3,-,TRBJ2-2,-
CATSGSGPSYEQYF,TGTGCCACCAGTGGTAGCGGCCCCTCCTACGAGCAGTACTTC,TRBV24-1,many,TRBJ2-7,-
CASSFFSETYEQYF,TGTGCCAGCAGTTTCTTCAGTGAAACCTACGAGCAGTACTTC,TRBV28,many,TRBJ2-7,-